A single T cell receptor (beta chain) is shown here with its context. The antigen remains unidentified. This record belongs to a study of metastatic and nonmetastatic thyroid tumors. About the research overall: Repertoires from blood and tumor or nodule tissue of malignant and benign thyroid patients were compared.

V shed 1 base and J 7 bases; nucleotides not matched to a gene: 7. This CDR3 region has 16 residues. Per germline, CDR1 LGHDT and CDR2 YNNKEL (reference sequence). How the authors handled the data: A classifier for distant metastasis in papillary thyroid cancer was constructed using CDR3 differences observed across clinicopathological groups. TCRdb used MiXCR to call clones anew from the PCR reads. TCRdb's processing, not the study's, gives the V and J calls here. The sample has over 10,000 clones, less than 30% seen once. Study-level points and caveats: Compared with benign nodules, malignant thyroid tumors were reported to have significantly higher TCR beta diversity in both blood and tumor.

Each patient went into thyroid surgery without having received any treatment. The receptor comes from a female donor with papillary thyroid cancer or a benign thyroid nodule (not recorded which). Some clones in this sample may be carry-over from other donors' samples. The chain joins TRBV3-1 to TRBJ1-4, with 9 positions matching TRBD1. The sequenced sample consisted of blood. CDR3 coding DNA: TGTGCCAGCAGCCAAGGGGGACAGGGATGGGGTGAAAAACTGTTTTTT. Amino acids: CASSQGGQGWGEKLFF.